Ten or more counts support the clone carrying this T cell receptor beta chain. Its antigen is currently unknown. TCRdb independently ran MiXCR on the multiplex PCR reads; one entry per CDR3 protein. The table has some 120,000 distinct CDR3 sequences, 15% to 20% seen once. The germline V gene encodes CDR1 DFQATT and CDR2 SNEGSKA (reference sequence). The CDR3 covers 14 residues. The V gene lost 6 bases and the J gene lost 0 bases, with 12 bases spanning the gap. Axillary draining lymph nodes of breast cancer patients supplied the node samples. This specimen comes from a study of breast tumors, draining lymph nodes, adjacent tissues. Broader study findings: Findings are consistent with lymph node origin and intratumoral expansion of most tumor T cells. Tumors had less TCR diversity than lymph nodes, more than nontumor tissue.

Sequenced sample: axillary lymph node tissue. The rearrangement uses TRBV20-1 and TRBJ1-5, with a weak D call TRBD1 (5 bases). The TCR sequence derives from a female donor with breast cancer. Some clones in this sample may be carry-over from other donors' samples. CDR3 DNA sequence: TGCAGTGCCAAGACAGACTATAGCAATCAGCCCCAGCATTTT. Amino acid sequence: CSAKTDYSNQPQHF.